This T cell receptor beta chain emerged from a study of cytotoxic CD8 clonotypes in ibrutinib-treated CLL. Study-level background: Once treatment had gone on for a median of around 11 months, range 6 to 36, response samples were drawn. General observations from the study: In comparison with age-matched healthy donors, baseline clonality was higher and tracked circulating CD8+ T-cell counts. With treatment, public clonotypes, which were uncommon, either contracted or remained stable.

As to this clone: Its antigen is unknown.

The protocol was immunoSEQ multiplex PCR, while the TCRdb copy is restricted to in-frame clones and leaves out a portion. The sample records about 160,000 clones, 88% being singletons. CDR1 and CDR2 (germline): ENHRY, SYGVKD. The CDR3 has 13 residues. Trimming shortened V by 4 bases and J by 4 bases, and 7 bases separated the two germline ends. Sequenced here: PBMCs, sampled at disease progression, from a patient treated with ibrutinib. The chain is built from TRBV10-3 and TRBJ2-2, with no clear D. The sequence derives from a human donor with chronic lymphocytic leukemia. This CDR3 reads CAISGVSTGELFF. The CDR3 nucleotides read TGTGCCATCAGTGGAGTGAGCACCGGGGAGCTGTTTTTT.